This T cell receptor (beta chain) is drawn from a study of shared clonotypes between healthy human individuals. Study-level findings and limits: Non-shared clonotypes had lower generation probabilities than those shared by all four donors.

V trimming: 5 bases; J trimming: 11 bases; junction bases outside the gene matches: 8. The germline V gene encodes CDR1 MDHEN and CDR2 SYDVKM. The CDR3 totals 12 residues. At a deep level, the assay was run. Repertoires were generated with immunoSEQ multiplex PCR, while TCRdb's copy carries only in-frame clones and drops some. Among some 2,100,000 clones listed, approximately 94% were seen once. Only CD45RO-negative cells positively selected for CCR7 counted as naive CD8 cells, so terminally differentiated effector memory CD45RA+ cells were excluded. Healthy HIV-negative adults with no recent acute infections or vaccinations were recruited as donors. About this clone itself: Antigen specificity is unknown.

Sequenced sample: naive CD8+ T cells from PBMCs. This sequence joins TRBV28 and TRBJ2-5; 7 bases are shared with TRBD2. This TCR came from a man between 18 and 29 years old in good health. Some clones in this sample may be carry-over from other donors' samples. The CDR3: CASSRGREEQYF. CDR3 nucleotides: TGTGCCAGCAGTCGGGGACGGGAGGAGCAGTACTTC.